Listed below are T cell receptor beta chains from one sample, sequenced in a study of CD8+ T cells in alopecia areata. The assay was immunoSEQ multiplex PCR, and TCRdb's table has in-frame clones only and misses some. The repertoire holds 120,000 or so clones, around 60% seen once, with roughly 4.8% in the top ten. The input for sequencing was CD4+ T cells sorted from blood, taken at week 0. These TCRs come from a human donor with alopecia areata. CDR3s include the opening cysteine and the closing phenylalanine or tryptophan. A D gene is named only where the DNA matches it firmly. The size field is filled for only some rows; it gives once, few, many or a size class.

TRBJ2-5 | TRBV7-9 | NA | few | TGTGCCAGCAGCTCCGGGATAGCGGAATTACAAGAGACCCAGTACTTC | CASSSGIAELQETQYF
TRBJ2-1 | TRBV27 | TRBD2 | NA | TGTGCCAGCAGTTTATGGGGAGCGGGAGGGCACAATGAGCAGTTCTTC | CASSLWGAGGHNEQFF
TRBJ2-1 | TRBV2 | NA | few | TGTGCCAGCAGTGGGGTACAGGGGGGGTCCCTGTTCTTC | CASSGVQGGSLFF
TRBJ2-7 | TRBV20-1 | NA | few | TGCAGTGCTAGAGACTACTACGAGCAGTACTTC | CSARDYYEQYF
TRBJ1-2 | TRBV4-3 | TRBD1 | NA | TGCGCCAGCAGCCAAGCCACCGGGACAGGGGGCGGTGGCTACACCTTC | CASSQATGTGGGGYTF
TRBJ1-1 | TRBV5-1 | NA | NA | TGCGCCAGCAGCGCAACGGGGGGTAACACTGAAGCTTTCTTT | CASSATGGNTEAFF
TRBJ2-5 | TRBV5-6 | TRBD1 | NA | TGTGCCAGCAGCTTGGTAGGACAGGGGCAAGAGACCCAGTACTTC | CASSLVGQGQETQYF
TRBJ2-3 | TRBV5-1 | NA | few | TGCGCCAGCAGGCGGGGAGATACGCAGTATTTT | CASRRGDTQYF
TRBJ2-2 | TRBV19 | NA | NA | TGTGCCAGTAGTCTGGGAACGCTCGGGGAGCTGTTTTTT | CASSLGTLGELFF
TRBJ1-3 | TRBV5-4 | TRBD1 | NA | TGTGCCAGCAGCTTGGGCGTGGGGACAGGGGACGGAAACACCATATATTTT | CASSLGVGTGDGNTIYF
TRBJ2-3 | TRBV11-3 | TRBD1 | NA | TGTGCCAGCAGCCCCAGGACAGGGGTAGCAGATACGCAGTATTTT | CASSPRTGVADTQYF
TRBJ2-1 | TRBV5-4 | NA | NA | TGTGCCAGCAGTTTAGACGTGGAAAATGAGCAGTTCTTC | CASSLDVENEQFF
TRBJ2-5 | TRBV10-3 | TRBD2 | NA | TGTGCCATCGCCAACCCGGGGGGGGAAAAAGAGACCCAGTACTTC | CAIANPGGEKETQYF
TRBJ2-5 | TRBV10-3 | NA | few | TGTGCCATCAGTGAGTCGATAGGAGGGAGTTTAGAGACCCAGTACTTC | CAISESIGGSLETQYF
TRBJ2-3 | TRBV5-4 | TRBD2 | NA | TGTGCCAGCAGCTCCCCGCTAGCGGGAGAGGAGGGTACGCAGTATTTT | CASSSPLAGEEGTQYF
TRBJ2-2 | TRBV14 | NA | few | TGTGCCAGCAGCTTCGAGCCTGGTGGGGAGCTGTTTTTT | CASSFEPGGELFF
TRBJ1-5 | TRBV6-6 | NA | NA | TGTGCCAGCAGTTACGGACACCTTTATAGCAATCAGCCCCAGCATTTT | CASSYGHLYSNQPQHF
TRBJ2-2 | TRBV5-1 | TRBD1 | few | TGCGCCAGCAGCTCACAGGGGGCTTACGGGGAGCTGTTTTTT | CASSSQGAYGELFF
TRBJ2-6 | TRBV27 | NA | once | TGTGCCTCCAGGGAGTTTGGGGCCAACGTCCTGACTTTC | CASREFGANVLTF
TRBJ1-1 | TRBV6-5 | NA | NA | TGTGCCAGCAGCCCTTACGATCCAGGAACTGAAGCTTTCTTT | CASSPYDPGTEAFF
TRBJ2-5 | TRBV7-9 | NA | NA | TGTGCCAGCAGCGCGCGACAAGAGACCCAGTACTTC | CASSARQETQYF
TRBJ2-2 | TRBV5-1 | NA | NA | TGCGCCAGCAGCACAGTCCGGGAACACACCGGGGAGCTGTTTTTT | CASSTVREHTGELFF
TRBJ2-1 | TRBV18 | NA | few | TGTGCCAGCTCACCATACACGGGGAAGGGCTACAATGAGCAGTTCTTC | CASSPYTGKGYNEQFF
TRBJ2-3 | TRBV11-2 | NA | NA | TGTGCCAGCAGCCTAGGAATCACAGATACGCAGTATTTT | CASSLGITDTQYF
TRBJ2-6 | TRBV7-6 | TRBD1 | NA | TGTGCCAGCAGCCTGCCAGGGGGCTCTGGGGCCAACGTCCTGACTTTC | CASSLPGGSGANVLTF
TRBJ2-1 | TRBV7-2 | TRBD2 | NA | TGTGCCAGCAGCCTACAAGCGGGAGAGTACAATGAGCAGTTCTTC | CASSLQAGEYNEQFF
TRBJ2-3 | TRBV28 | TRBD2 | NA | TGTGCCAGCAGTTTTTCCGCGGGAGCAGATACGCAGTATTTT | CASSFSAGADTQYF
TRBJ2-3 | TRBV6-1 | NA | NA | TGTGCCATCCGGGACGCCCCTACCACAGATACGCAGTATTTT | CAIRDAPTTDTQYF
TRBJ1-2 | TRBV29-1 | TRBD1 | NA | TGCAGCGTTGACGGGACAGGGGAAACGAGGGGCTACACCTTC | CSVDGTGETRGYTF
TRBJ2-5 | TRBV29-1 | NA | NA | TGCAGCGTTGCTCGGCAGATCCAAGAGACCCAGTACTTC | CSVARQIQETQYF
TRBJ2-7 | TRBV18 | TRBD1 | NA | TGTGCCAGCTCTGGGACAGGTCGGCACGAGCAGTACTTC | CASSGTGRHEQYF
TRBJ2-2 | TRBV4-1 | TRBD2 | NA | TGCGCCAGCAGCCAGATAGCGGGGGGGAGCACCGGGGAGCTGTTTTTT | CASSQIAGGSTGELFF
TRBJ2-4 | TRBV5-1 | NA | few | TGCGCCAGCAGCCCCGGACTCACCTTAGCCAAAAACATTCAGTACTTC | CASSPGLTLAKNIQYF
TRBJ2-6 | TRBV6-5 | NA | NA | TGTGCCAGCAGTTACTCGAACAGGGAGTCCGTCCTGACTTTC | CASSYSNRESVLTF
TRBJ1-3 | TRBV29-1 | NA | few | TGCAGCGCGGGGTTTCCCTCTGGAAACACCATATATTTT | CSAGFPSGNTIYF
TRBJ1-5 | TRBV30 | NA | NA | TGTGCCTGGAGTACAGGACTCGGGGGTGATCAGCCCCAGCATTTT | CAWSTGLGGDQPQHF
TRBJ1-2 | TRBV4-3 | NA | NA | TGCGCCAGCAGCCCGGGAGGGTACTATGGCTACACCTTC | CASSPGGYYGYTF
TRBJ2-7 | TRBV4-3 | NA | NA | TGCGCCAGCAGCCAGGCCGGCGGCTGGGAGCAGTACTTC | CASSQAGGWEQYF
TRBJ1-2 | TRBV29-1 | NA | few | TGCAGCGTTGGGCTGGGAAACTATGGCTACACCTTC | CSVGLGNYGYTF
TRBJ2-7 | TRBV29-1 | TRBD1 | NA | TGCAGCGTGGGACGGGACAGCTGGCGCGAGCAGTACTTC | CSVGRDSWREQYF
TRBJ1-5 | TRBV4-1 | NA | NA | TGCGCCAGCAGCCAAGAGGGGGTGCGGAATCAGCCCCAGCATTTT | CASSQEGVRNQPQHF
TRBJ2-3 | TRBV5-1 | TRBD2 | once | TGCGCCAGCAGCTTGGAGCGGGAGGATACGCAGTATTTT | CASSLEREDTQYF
TRBJ1-2 | TRBV13 | TRBD1 | NA | TGTGCCAGCAGATCCTCCGGGACAGGGAACTATGGCTACACCTTC | CASRSSGTGNYGYTF
TRBJ1-4 | TRBV21-1 | NA | NA | TGTGCCAGCAGCAAGCCGCGGGCAACTAATGAAAAACTGTTTTTT | CASSKPRATNEKLFF
TRBJ2-7 | TRBV5-1 | TRBD1 | few | TGCGCCAGCAGCTTGGCCGCGGACAGGTCCTACGAGCAGTACTTC | CASSLAADRSYEQYF
TRBJ2-5 | TRBV7-2 | NA | NA | TGTGCCAGCAGCTTATTGGGTTTTGGGGGTGGGGAGACCCAGTACTTC | CASSLLGFGGGETQYF
TRBJ1-1 | TRBV7-2 | TRBD1 | NA | TGTGCCAGCAGCACCCGACAGGGGTACATGAACACTGAAGCTTTCTTT | CASSTRQGYMNTEAFF
TRBJ2-7 | TRBV19 | TRBD2 | NA | TGTGCCAGTAGGAGGGTCGCGGGAGAGGATTACGAGCAGTACTTC | CASRRVAGEDYEQYF
TRBJ2-5 | TRBV4-2 | TRBD2 | NA | TGTGCCAGCAGCCAAGATGGGGGGGGGCAAGAGACCCAGTACTTC | CASSQDGGGQETQYF